This entry lists 32 T cell receptor beta chains sequenced from one sample in a study of T cells after yellow fever vaccination. TCRdb re-derived calls from the 5' RACE reads in MiXCR, one entry per CDR3 protein. The sample yields under 150,000 distinct CDR3 sequences, over 7% seen once. This sample comprised CD4+ T cells sorted from PBMCs, obtained 5 days after the yellow fever booster vaccination. The source of these receptors is a man in his thirties or forties who received the YFV17D yellow fever vaccine.

This clonotype was detected ten times or more. V usage is TRBV5-1 and J usage is TRBJ2-5; 7 positions agree with TRBD2. Germline CDR1 and CDR2: SGHRS and YFSETQ. With V trimmed by 0 bases and J by 1 base, 0 bases remained unmatched. The CDR3 is 14 amino acids. The CDR3 sequence is CASSLGTSQETQYF. The CDR3 coding sequence is TGCGCCAGCAGCTTGGGGACTAGCCAAGAGACCCAGTACTTC.

The chain carries TRBV15 and TRBJ1-3; D not certain. Germline V gene data show CDR1 as LNHNV and CDR2 as YYDKDF (reference sequence). This CDR3 has 15 amino acids. Trimming removed 2 bases at V and 4 bases at J, with 12 bases between. The CDR3 reads CATSRPEGSGNTIYF. CDR3 DNA sequence: TGTGCCACCAGCAGACCAGAGGGAAGCGGAAACACCATATATTTT.

CDR3 DNA sequence: TGTGCCAGCAGCTTAGGGACACCTCCCTACGAGCAGTACTTC. Protein sequence: CASSLGTPPYEQYF. The chain couples TRBV7-2 to TRBJ2-7; maybe TRBD1 (5 bases). This CDR3 spans 14 amino acids. Germline V gene data show CDR1 as SGHTA and CDR2 as FQGNSA. V was pared by 1 base and J by 2 bases, with 9 bases between.

The sample holds many counts of this clonotype. J is TRBJ1-2 and V is TRBV6-5; D perhaps matches TRBD1 (5 bases). Deletions cut 8 bases from V and 2 bases from J, with 15 bases between. CDR3 length equals 14 residues. Germline lookup yields CDR1 MNHEY and CDR2 SVGAGI. This CDR3 is CASGYGAPNYGYTF. As DNA, the CDR3 is TGTGCCAGCGGATACGGGGCGCCCAACTATGGCTACACCTTC.

This clonotype has a count of ten or more. The genes are TRBV28 and TRBJ2-2; D ambiguous. The CDR3 has 15 amino acids. Trimming took off 2 bases at V and 2 bases at J, with 9 bases between the two ends. Germline CDR1 reads MDHEN; CDR2 reads SYDVKM. In DNA form, the CDR3 reads TGTGCCAGCAGTTTAGGCAGATTCAACACCGGGGAGCTGTTTTTT. This gives the protein CASSLGRFNTGELFF.

This clonotype was counted a few times. This chain connects TRBV11-2 to TRBJ2-7, with D uncertain. The CDR3 sequence is 13 residues long. Trimming removed 2 bases from V and 2 bases from J, with 7 bases in between. Germline values: CDR1 SGHAT, CDR2 FQNNGV. The CDR3 DNA reads TGTGCCAGCAGCTTATCCCAGACCTACGAGCAGTACTTC. It codes for CASSLSQTYEQYF. The whole variable domain, filled in from reference TRBV11-2 and TRBJ2-7, reads EAGVAQSPRYKIIEKRQSVAFWCNPISGHATLYWYQQILGQGPKLLIQFQNNGVVDDSQLPKDRFSAERLKGVDSTLKIQPAKLEDSAVYLCASSLSQTYEQYFGPGTRLTVT.

As concerns this clonotype: A much larger clone sits a single nucleotide away, making a read error possible. The rearrangement joins TRBV5-5 to TRBJ2-3, with D tentatively TRBD1 (5 bases). Trimming left V 0 bases short and J 5 bases short, with 16 bases between. The CDR3 length is 16 residues. Germline assignment: CDR1 SGHKS and CDR2 YYEKEE (reference sequence). CDR3 loop: CASSLVAGQVRDTQYF. CDR3 nucleotides: TGTGCCAGCAGCTTGGTAGCTGGACAAGTGCGAGATACGCAGTATTTT.

This clonotype was seen repeatedly, ten times or more. The rearrangement joins TRBV5-1 to TRBJ2-7; maybe TRBD1 (6 bases). The CDR3 totals 15 residues. Germline V gene sequence: CDR1 SGHRS, CDR2 YFSETQ. Trimming took 4 bases from V and 2 from J, leaving 16 bases between them. The CDR3 DNA sequence: TGCGCCAGCAGCCTAGACAGGACCCAAACCTACGAGCAGTACTTC. Its translation: CASSLDRTQTYEQYF.

At least ten counts were recorded for this clonotype. The chain couples TRBV5-1 to TRBJ2-1, with no clear D. The CDR3 length is 15 residues. V was trimmed by 0 bases and J by 1 base, leaving 8 bases between them. In germline, CDR1 is SGHRS, CDR2 YFSETQ. CDR3: CASSLAAGSYNEQFF. DNA for the CDR3: TGCGCCAGCAGCTTGGCGGCAGGTTCCTACAATGAGCAGTTCTTC.

This clonotype has ten or more counts. V is TRBV9 and J is TRBJ2-6; the D call may be TRBD1 or TRBD2 (7 bases each). Germline V gives CDR1 SGDLS, CDR2 YYNGEE. This CDR3 has 16 residues. Trimming pared 6 bases from V and 4 bases from J, leaving 17 bases between. The CDR3 bases are TGTGCCAGCAAAGGGGAGGGGGCGCCCGGGGCCAACGTCCTGACTTTC. Protein: CASKGEGAPGANVLTF.

This clonotype was seen repeatedly, ten times or more. The chain links TRBV7-2 to TRBJ1-1; TRBD1 agrees at 8 bases. Per germline, CDR1 SGHTA and CDR2 FQGNSA. The CDR3 totals 14 residues. Trimming took 2 bases from V and 3 from J; bases not matched to a gene: 2. In DNA form, the CDR3 reads TGTGCCAGCAGCTTAACAGGGGGGTACACTGAAGCTTTCTTT. This codes for CASSLTGGYTEAFF. Combining the CDR3 with reference TRBV7-2 and TRBJ1-1 gives the whole variable domain GAGVSQSPSNKVTEKGKDVELRCDPISGHTALYWYRQSLGQGLEFLIYFQGNSAPDKSGLPSDRFSAERTGGSVSTLTIQRTQQEDSAVYLCASSLTGGYTEAFFGQGTRLTVV.

This clonotype was found many times. The gene calls are TRBV7-8 and TRBJ2-1; D tentatively reads TRBD1 or TRBD2 (6 bases each). Germline CDR1 is SGHVS and CDR2 is FQNEAQ. The CDR3 is 16 residues long. V shed 5 bases and J shed 6 bases, with 20 bases lying between them. CDR3 nucleotides: TGTGCCAGCAGCACACGGGGGCCACTTCGGTCCAATGAGCAGTTCTTC. Translated, it gives CASSTRGPLRSNEQFF.

This clonotype appeared many times. CDR3 loop: CASSYTGREGREQYF. The CDR3 DNA is TGTGCCAGCAGTTACACTGGACGCGAGGGTAGGGAGCAGTACTTC. The rearrangement uses TRBV6-5 and TRBJ2-7; possible D gene TRBD2, 5 bases. Trimming shortened V by 2 bases and J by 7 bases, and 18 bases separated the two germline ends. Germline CDR1 MNHEY, CDR2 SVGAGI. This CDR3 is built from 15 residues.

This clonotype was seen at least ten times. The chain links TRBV6-6 to TRBJ2-5; D possibly uses TRBD1 or TRBD2 (5 bases each). The CDR3 length is 13 residues. Between the trimmed V and J ends, which lost 5 bases and 8 bases, there was a span of 15 bases. Germline V gene lookup returns CDR1 MNHNY and CDR2 SVGAGI (reference sequence). CDR3 sequence (DNA): TGTGCCAGCAGTAGGGACGGCCGGGGAACCCAGTACTTC. Its protein product is CASSRDGRGTQYF.

This clonotype has a count of ten or more. The chain couples TRBV9 to TRBJ2-1, with D perhaps TRBD2 (5 bases). The V end was cut by 1 base, the J end by 4 bases, with 6 bases between. CDR1 is SGDLS, CDR2 YYNGEE, per germline. This CDR3 has 13 residues. The CDR3 DNA is TGTGCCAGCAGCGTACCGGGATACAATGAGCAGTTCTTC. Amino acid sequence: CASSVPGYNEQFF. The complete variable domain, with remaining parts taken from reference TRBV9 and TRBJ2-1, reads DSGVTQTPKHLITATGQRVTLRCSPRSGDLSVYWYQQSLDQGLQFLIQYYNGEERAKGNILERFSAQQFPDLHSELNLSSLELGDSALYFCASSVPGYNEQFFGPGTRLTVL.

This clonotype showed up just a few times. The chain links TRBV12-3 or TRBV12-4 to TRBJ1-5; tentatively, D is TRBD1 (6 bases). The CDR3 loop spans 15 amino acids. V shed 4 bases and J shed 6 bases, with 16 bases lying between them. CDR3 residues: CASSSSGTWGQPQHF. In DNA, the CDR3 is TGTGCCAGCAGTTCCTCCGGGACATGGGGTCAGCCCCAGCATTTT.

This clonotype has ten or more counts. The rearrangement uses TRBV20-1 and TRBJ2-1; D may match TRBD1 or TRBD2 (5 bases each). Trimming shortened V by 0 bases and J by 11 bases, and 17 bases separated the two germline ends. The CDR3 is made up of 14 amino acids. Germline CDR1 DFQATT, CDR2 SNEGSKA (reference sequence). The CDR3 region is CSAREVRDRAQQFF. The CDR3 DNA is TGCAGTGCTAGAGAAGTTAGGGACCGAGCACAGCAGTTCTTC.

The V and J genes are TRBV18 and TRBJ1-4, with D hard to call. Looked up from germline, CDR1 is KGHSH and CDR2 is LQKENI. The CDR3 length is 13 residues. V lost 2 bases to trimming and J lost 8 bases, with 9 bases between them. The CDR3 loop reads CASSPRSREKLFF. Written as DNA, the CDR3 is TGTGCCAGCTCACCAAGGTCTCGCGAAAAACTGTTTTTT.

At least ten counts were recorded for this clonotype. V is TRBV18 and J is TRBJ2-1; D possibly corresponds to TRBD2 (6 bases). Deletions cut 4 bases from V and 7 bases from J, with 17 bases between. The CDR3 covers 15 residues. The germline V gene has CDR1 KGHSH and CDR2 LQKENI. CDR3 sequence: CASSLLDYPGNEQFF. In nucleotides, the CDR3 is TGTGCCAGCTCACTCCTGGACTACCCGGGAAATGAGCAGTTCTTC. The whole variable domain, filled in from reference TRBV18 and TRBJ2-1, reads NAGVMQNPRHLVRRRGQEARLRCSPMKGHSHVYWYRQLPEEGLKFMVYLQKENIIDESGMPKERFSAEFPKEGPSILRIQQVVRGDSAAYFCASSLLDYPGNEQFFGPGTRLTVL.

Ten or more counts support this clonotype. This sequence joins TRBV14 and TRBJ2-7; 7 positions match TRBD1. The CDR3 runs 14 residues. V dropped 3 bases and J dropped 4; count of bases not matched to a gene: 6. From germline, CDR1 is SGHDN and CDR2 FVKESK. The CDR3 reads CASSHYKGAYEQYF. The CDR3 region has the DNA TGTGCCAGCAGCCACTACAAGGGGGCGTACGAGCAGTACTTC.

This clonotype has at least ten counts. The J gene is TRBJ2-5, the V gene TRBV27, with 8 bases fitting TRBD2. This CDR3 has 16 residues. Per the germline V gene, CDR1 is MNHEY and CDR2 is SMNVEV (reference sequence). With 3 bases clipped from V and 1 base from J, the junction kept 7 bases outside the gene matches. The chain's CDR3 is CASSFTGGGSQETQYF. The CDR3 DNA reads TGTGCCAGCAGTTTCACGGGGGGGGGCTCCCAAGAGACCCAGTACTTC.

This clonotype has a handful of counts. The chain recombines TRBV20-1 with TRBJ2-7, with 12 bases aligning to TRBD2. J gave up 5 bases and V 1 base, and 9 bases lay outside the gene matches. Per germline, CDR1 DFQATT and CDR2 SNEGSKA (reference sequence). The CDR3 is made up of 16 amino acids. The CDR3 loop is CSARGPGTSGLNEQYF. The DNA of the CDR3 is TGCAGTGCTAGAGGCCCAGGGACTAGCGGGCTCAACGAGCAGTACTTC.

The chain employs TRBV5-1 and TRBJ2-1; 7 nucleotides align to TRBD1. The germline V gene has CDR1 SGHRS and CDR2 YFSETQ. CDR3 length: 15 residues. Trimming took 0 bases from V and 10 from J; bases not matched to a gene: 10. CDR3 sequence reads: CASSLGTGPSNEQFF. DNA for the CDR3: TGCGCCAGCAGCTTGGGGACAGGTCCTAGCAACGAGCAGTTCTTC.

About this clonotype itself: A clone one base away is much larger, so this may be a read error. This rearrangement joins TRBV18 to TRBJ2-5; D may match TRBD1 or TRBD2 (6 bases each). The CDR3 has 14 residues. Looked up from germline, CDR1 is KGHSH and CDR2 is LQKENI. The CDR3 here is CASSPQQGGETHYF. In DNA form, the CDR3 reads TGTGCCAGCTCACCACAACAGGGAGGAGAGACCCACTACTTC.

This clonotype was seen at least ten times. V is TRBV3-1 and J is TRBJ1-1; D is undetermined. V lost 4 bases, J lost 3 bases, and 9 bases lay in between. The CDR3 sequence is 13 residues long. From germline, CDR1 is LGHDT and CDR2 YNNKEL (reference sequence). The CDR3 nucleotides read TGTGCCAGCAGCCTCATGAGGGACACTGAAGCTTTCTTT. Translated, it gives CASSLMRDTEAFF.

This clonotype came up many times. The V gene is TRBV5-5, the J gene TRBJ2-5; D gene uncertain. Germline V gene data show CDR1 as SGHKS and CDR2 as YYEKEE (reference sequence). Trimming took off 6 bases at V and 7 bases at J, with 16 bases between the two ends. The CDR3 is 13 amino acids. The CDR3 nucleotides read TGTGCCAGCACCACCCTTTTAGGATCGACCCAGTACTTC. Residues: CASTTLLGSTQYF.

Ten or more counts support this clonotype. This chain links TRBV29-1 with TRBJ2-2; no clear D gene. Trimming took 1 base from V and 1 from J, leaving 4 bases between them. Germline assignment: CDR1 SQVTM and CDR2 ANQGSEA. The CDR3 covers 13 residues. As DNA, the CDR3 is TGCAGCGTTGAAGCAGGGAACACCGGGGAGCTGTTTTTT. This codes for CSVEAGNTGELFF.

This clonotype was observed a handful of times. V gene TRBV5-4 combines with J gene TRBJ2-1; 7 positions match TRBD2. The CDR3 length is 15 residues. The V and J ends lost 2 bases and 9 bases, in that order; junction bases with no gene match: 11. Germline CDR1 reads SGHNT; CDR2 reads YYREEE (reference sequence). This chain's CDR3 is CASSLTGGGGGEQFF. CDR3 nucleotides: TGTGCCAGCAGCTTAACGGGGGGAGGTGGAGGTGAGCAGTTCTTC.

The CDR3 nucleotides read TGCAGCGTTGAGGAGGGTAAGGGGCAGCCCCAGCATTTT. It specifies CSVEEGKGQPQHF. This chain links TRBV29-1 with TRBJ1-5; tentative D call: TRBD1 (5 bases). The length of the CDR3 is 13 residues. Germline V gives CDR1 SQVTM, CDR2 ANQGSEA. V lost 3 bases and J lost 7, with 13 bases in between. The full variable domain, rest sourced from reference TRBV29-1 and TRBJ1-5, is SAVISQKPSRDICQRGTSLTIQCQVDSQVTMMFWYRQQPGQSLTLIATANQGSEATYESGFVIDKFPISRPNLTFSTLTVSNMSPEDSSIYLCSVEEGKGQPQHFGDGTRLSIL.

This clonotype was observed at least ten times. The V gene is TRBV7-2, the J gene TRBJ2-3, with 12 nucleotides matching TRBD2. The CDR3 length is 17 residues. The germline gives CDR1 SGHTA, CDR2 FQGNSA. The V gene end was trimmed by 5 bases and the J gene end by 4 bases; junction bases not matched to a gene: 10. CDR3 nucleotide sequence: TGTGCCAGCAGCGTCTCGCTAGCGGGAGGGCCCTCAGATACGCAGTATTTT. Its protein is CASSVSLAGGPSDTQYF.

Ten or more counts support this clonotype. This chain uses TRBV11-2 with TRBJ2-7; no clear D gene. Germline CDR1 is SGHAT and CDR2 is FQNNGV. The CDR3 consists of 12 residues. Trimming stripped 4 bases from V and 3 bases from J, with 7 bases between. CDR3 protein: CASSSNHYEQYF. The DNA for the CDR3 is TGTGCCAGCAGCTCCAATCACTACGAGCAGTACTTC.

This clonotype has at least ten counts. The chain joins TRBV5-8 to TRBJ2-1; no clear D. This CDR3 is built from 14 residues. V shed 0 bases and J shed 5 bases, with 9 bases lying between them. Germline V gene lookup returns CDR1 SGHTS and CDR2 YDEGEE. CDR3 DNA: TGTGCCAGCAGCTTGGCCCCTGGGGACAATGAGCAGTTCTTC. It codes for CASSLAPGDNEQFF.